One sample yielded the 16 T cell receptor beta chains listed below, sequenced in a study of T cell changes during pregnancy in multiple sclerosis. Repertoires were generated with immunoSEQ multiplex PCR, while TCRdb's copy carries only in-frame clones and drops some. The sample includes around 38,000 clones, 91% of them seen just once. The source was CD8+ T cells from peripheral blood mononuclear cells, collected in the second trimester of pregnancy. These receptors were taken from a female donor with multiple sclerosis, enrolled in a pregnancy study.

This clone was seen once. This CDR3 is CASLQGPDQPQHF. The DNA for the CDR3 is TGTGCCAGCTTACAGGGGCCGGATCAGCCCCAGCATTTT. V usage is TRBV2 and J usage is TRBJ1-5; 7 bases are shared with TRBD1. Germline CDR1 and CDR2: SNHLY and FYNNEI. CDR3 length equals 13 residues. Trimming at V came to 8 bases and at J to 5 bases, leaving 6 bases not matched to a gene.

The gene calls are TRBV27 and TRBJ1-5; 7 bases agree with TRBD1. The CDR3 runs 14 residues. Germline assignment: CDR1 MNHEY and CDR2 SMNVEV (reference sequence). J gave up 2 bases and V 6 bases, and 4 bases lay outside the gene matches. CDR3 residues: CASSPGTGNQPQHF. The CDR3 nucleotides read TGTGCCAGCAGCCCCGGGACAGGCAATCAGCCCCAGCATTTT.

This clone was counted once. The V call is TRBV2, the J call TRBJ1-3; D possibly corresponds to TRBD1 (5 bases). CDR3 length equals 14 residues. Trimming pared 9 bases from V and 0 bases from J, leaving 12 bases between. Germline loops: CDR1 SNHLY, CDR2 FYNNEI. Written as DNA, the CDR3 is TGTGCCAGATCCTCGGGGGACTCTGGAAACACCATATATTTT. Residues: CARSSGDSGNTIYF.

Here the CDR3 reads CASSQDGGVREKLFF. The CDR3 coding sequence is TGCGCCAGCAGCCAAGACGGGGGGGTTCGGGAAAAACTGTTTTTT. V is TRBV4-3 and J is TRBJ1-4; maybe TRBD1 (5 bases). Trimming stripped 0 bases from V and 8 bases from J, with 13 bases between. Germline values: CDR1 LGHNA, CDR2 YSLEER. The CDR3 sequence is 15 residues long.

This chain joins TRBV4-2 and TRBJ2-3; D gene ambiguous. Germline V gene lookup returns CDR1 LGHNA and CDR2 YNFKEQ. V lost 0 bases to trimming and J lost 7 bases, with 8 bases between them. The CDR3 loop spans 13 amino acids. CDR3 in DNA: TGTGCCAGCAGCCAAGACTCTGACTATACGCAGTATTTT. This codes for CASSQDSDYTQYF.

The genes are TRBV6-1 and TRBJ2-1; tentative D call: TRBD2 (6 bases). Looked up from germline, CDR1 is MNHNS and CDR2 is SASEGT. This CDR3 region has 15 residues. Deletions cut 10 bases from V and 8 bases from J, with 24 bases between. The CDR3 DNA sequence: TGTGCCACCGGAGGACACTGGTTCGGGGAGGATGAGCAGTTCTTC. This sequence encodes CATGGHWFGEDEQFF.

The gene calls are TRBV9 and TRBJ2-3, with TRBD1 as a possible D gene (6 bases). The CDR3 spans 16 residues. CDR1 is SGDLS and CDR2 is YYNGEE in the germline V gene. Trimming removed 2 bases from V and 2 bases from J, with 15 bases in between. CDR3 coding DNA: TGTGCCAGCAGCGTTCCACCGAAGGGGGTCACAGATACGCAGTATTTT. Amino acids: CASSVPPKGVTDTQYF.

The chain links TRBV5-5 to TRBJ2-7; 7 bases are shared with TRBD1. Per germline, CDR1 SGHKS and CDR2 YYEKEE (reference sequence). The CDR3 has 15 residues. J lost 4 bases, V lost 4 bases, and 11 bases had no gene match. CDR3 sequence reads: CASSPGGSLIYEQYF. The CDR3, as DNA: TGTGCCAGCAGCCCAGGGGGTTCCCTAATTTACGAGCAGTACTTC.

V and J are TRBV14 and TRBJ2-7; possible D gene TRBD2, 6 bases. The CDR3 consists of 14 residues. Germline values: CDR1 SGHDN, CDR2 FVKESK. V was clipped by 4 bases and J by 6 bases, with 16 bases between them. In DNA, the CDR3 is TGTGCCAGCAGCCCCCCCAGCGGGCAGGTCGAGCAGTACTTC. Translated: CASSPPSGQVEQYF.

The chain joins TRBV5-1 to TRBJ2-5, with 7 positions matching TRBD2. Germline values: CDR1 SGHRS, CDR2 YFSETQ. The CDR3 is 15 residues long. The V and J ends lost 3 bases and 2 bases, in that order; junction bases with no gene match: 7. DNA for the CDR3: TGCGCCAGCAGCTCCTACGGGGGAGGGCAAGAGACCCAGTACTTC. It encodes CASSSYGGGQETQYF.

The chain combines TRBV5-1 with TRBJ1-5, with 7 bases lining up with TRBD1. This CDR3 is 14 amino acids long. The germline V gene encodes CDR1 SGHRS and CDR2 YFSETQ. The ends lost 5 bases at V and 3 bases at J; junction bases unmatched: 5. CDR3: CASRATGNNQPQHF. For the CDR3, the DNA is TGCGCCAGCAGGGCGACAGGGAACAATCAGCCCCAGCATTTT.

The V call is TRBV19, the J call TRBJ1-1, with TRBD1 matching 7 bases. Trimming cost V 6 bases and J 5 bases; bases outside gene matches: 6. The CDR3 loop spans 13 amino acids. The germline gives CDR1 LNHDA, CDR2 SQIVND (reference sequence). This CDR3 is CASRTGRGTEAFF. The DNA of the CDR3 is TGTGCCAGTAGGACAGGGCGTGGTACTGAAGCTTTCTTT.

This chain links TRBV21-1 with TRBJ2-1; the table assigns TRBD2, which was not confirmed against the DNA. TRBV21-1 is shown as a pseudogene. The CDR3 sequence is 15 residues long. The CDR3 sequence is CASSKSAGPTHEQFF. The CDR3 coding sequence is TGTGCCAGCAGCAAAAGCGCGGGGCCCACGCATGAGCAGTTCTTC.

V and J are TRBV5-1 and TRBJ2-1; D is possibly TRBD1 (6 bases). Trimming stripped 0 bases from V and 8 bases from J, with 12 bases between. CDR3 length: 14 residues. Germline CDR1 reads SGHRS; CDR2 reads YFSETQ. The DNA of the CDR3 is TGCGCCAGCAGCTTGGAACAGGGTTCGGATGAGCAGTTCTTC. The encoded protein is CASSLEQGSDEQFF.

The rearrangement uses TRBV27 and TRBJ2-2; possible D gene TRBD1, 6 bases. The length of the CDR3 is 13 residues. Germline V gives CDR1 MNHEY, CDR2 SMNVEV (reference sequence). The chain's CDR3 is CATGQTNTGELFF. The CDR3 DNA reads TGTGCGACAGGACAAACGAACACCGGGGAGCTGTTTTTT.

This chain connects TRBV11-3 to TRBJ2-2; a weak D match, TRBD1 (6 bases). CDR1 SGHNT and CDR2 YENEEA come from the germline V gene. The CDR3 is 13 residues long. V was pared by 5 bases and J by 3 bases, with 7 bases between. CDR3 DNA sequence: TGTGCCAGCAGCGCAGGGGACACCGGGGAGCTGTTTTTT. Encoded protein: CASSAGDTGELFF.